This T cell receptor beta chain was captured by sequencing in a study of OX40 agonist ivuxolimab in advanced cancers. Whole-study findings and limits: In general, CD8+ T cells held more expanded clones than CD4+ did, on average. Patients who responded partially at 0.1-3.0 mg/kg showed clonal expansion ranking among the lowest.

Here immunoSEQ multiplex PCR was the method, and the copy in TCRdb shows in-frame clones only, minus some. This table has approximately 24,000 clones, roughly 84% appearing once. Comments on this clone: The antigen remains unidentified.

Germline CDR1 is LNHDA and CDR2 is SQIVND (reference sequence). The CDR3 totals 14 residues. The V end lost 7 bases, the J end lost 0 bases, and 13 bases lay between the germline ends. Patients were excluded for autoimmune disease history or systemic immunosuppression. Material: CD4+ or CD8+ T cells sorted from blood, obtained in a trial of the OX40 agonist ivuxolimab. The rearrangement joins TRBV19 to TRBJ2-7, with D maybe TRBD1 (5 bases). This TCR derives from an adult with an advanced solid tumor such as melanoma, head and neck, liver or kidney cancer. For the CDR3, the DNA is TGTGCCAGTACCCCCAGGGATAGCTCCTACGAGCAGTACTTC. Translated: CASTPRDSSYEQYF.